One sample yielded the 10 T cell receptor beta chains listed below, sequenced in a study of T-cell reconstitution after alpha-beta-depleted transplantation in children. The authors prepared the TCRbeta library with unique molecular identifiers. TCRdb re-called the PCR reads with MiXCR, one entry per CDR3 protein. The sample holds 900,000 or so distinct CDR3 sequences, roughly 15% seen once. Sequencing used PBMCs, mostly from graft donor cells, obtained 360 days after TCRalphabeta/CD19-depleted stem cell transplant. All receptors derive from a male patient younger than 18 who had a stem cell transplant for acute lymphoblastic leukemia, so the T cells may come from the graft donor.

A few counts support this clonotype. V gene TRBV11-3 combines with J gene TRBJ2-7, with 9 bases matching TRBD2. CDR1 and CDR2 (germline): SGHNT, YENEEA. J lost 4 bases, V lost 1 base, and 5 bases had no gene match. The CDR3 has 15 residues. The CDR3 nucleotides are TGTGCCAGCAGCTTAGGGACTAGCGTTTTGTACGAGCAGTACTTC. Protein: CASSLGTSVLYEQYF.

This clonotype was seen a handful of times. The chain combines TRBV29-1 with TRBJ1-1; D call uncertain. The CDR3 runs to 15 residues. CDR1 is SQVTM, CDR2 ANQGSEA, per germline. Trimming removed 6 bases from V and 0 bases from J, with 17 bases in between. CDR3 amino acids: CSVYPTASMNTEAFF. The CDR3 coding sequence is TGCAGCGTCTACCCCACGGCCAGTATGAACACTGAAGCTTTCTTT.

This clonotype occurred a few times. This chain links TRBV7-6 with TRBJ2-3; 9 bases match TRBD2. Germline V lookup: CDR1 SGHVS, CDR2 FNYEAQ. After removal of 0 bases from V and 3 bases from J, the junction contained 7 bases not matched to a gene. The CDR3 has 17 amino acids. The CDR3 coding sequence is TGTGCCAGCAGCTTAGCTGTAGCGGGAGAATATACAGATACGCAGTATTTT. It specifies CASSLAVAGEYTDTQYF. Based on the CDR3 plus reference TRBV7-6 and TRBJ2-3, the full variable domain is GAGVSQSPRYKVTKRGQDVALRCDPISGHVSLYWYRQALGQGPEFLTYFNYEAQQDKSGLPNDRFSAERPEGSISTLTIQRTEQRDSAMYRCASSLAVAGEYTDTQYFGPGTRLTVL.

DNA for the CDR3: TGTGCCATCAGTGATCCTAGGGCGGTAAGCTCCTACGAGCAGTACTTC. This translates into CAISDPRAVSSYEQYF. The rearrangement links TRBV10-3 to TRBJ2-7; no clear D. With 3 bases removed from V and 0 bases from J, the gap between germline ends came to 15 bases. In germline, CDR1 is ENHRY, CDR2 SYGVKD. The length of the CDR3 is 16 residues.

The chain joins TRBV15 to TRBJ2-7; D possibly corresponds to TRBD2 (5 bases). Germline V CDR1 and CDR2: LNHNV, YYDKDF (reference sequence). CDR3 size: 16 residues. V was clipped by 2 bases and J by 0 bases, with 14 bases between them. CDR3 DNA sequence: TGTGCCACCAGCAGACCCCTGTGGGAGAGCTCCTACGAGCAGTACTTC. Its translation: CATSRPLWESSYEQYF.

The V and J genes are TRBV29-1 and TRBJ1-4; D unresolved. The CDR3 length is 13 residues. Trimming stripped 7 bases from V and 4 bases from J, with 13 bases between. Germline V gene lookup returns CDR1 SQVTM and CDR2 ANQGSEA. The DNA for the CDR3 is TGCAGCGCCAATCAGAGGAGTAATGAAAAACTGTTTTTT. It translates to CSANQRSNEKLFF.

In this sample, this clonotype turned up a few times. Compared with germline, one end of the junction differs, possibly owing to a read error. The rearrangement uses TRBV7-9 and TRBJ2-7; 14 positions match TRBD2. CDR1 SEHNR and CDR2 FQNEAQ come from the germline V gene (reference sequence). The CDR3 sequence is 16 residues long. CDR3 DNA sequence: TGTGCCAGCAGCGGGACTAGCGGGAGTACTATCTACGTGCAGTACTTC. It encodes CASSGTSGSTIYVQYF.

This clonotype was seen only a few times. The V gene is TRBV11-2, the J gene TRBJ2-1; no definite D call. Germline assignment: CDR1 SGHAT and CDR2 FQNNGV. The CDR3 has 13 amino acids. V lost 1 base and J lost 8, with 9 bases in between. The chain's CDR3 is CASSLGRSDEQFF. The CDR3 DNA sequence: TGTGCCAGCAGCTTAGGCCGATCCGATGAGCAGTTCTTC.

This rearrangement joins TRBV3-1 to TRBJ1-2; no firm D call. CDR1 is LGHDT, CDR2 YNNKEL, per germline (reference sequence). Trimming pared 0 bases from V and 8 bases from J, leaving 13 bases between. The CDR3 loop spans 14 amino acids. In DNA form, the CDR3 reads TGTGCCAGCAGCCAAGAAAAACGGGTTGGCGGCTACACCTTC. This encodes CASSQEKRVGGYTF.

The chain carries TRBV5-1 and TRBJ2-7; TRBD2 matches at 9 bases. The V gene's germline CDR1 is SGHRS and CDR2 YFSETQ. The CDR3 has 15 amino acids. Trimming took 1 base from V and 5 from J; bases not matched to a gene: 7. The CDR3 reads CASSLPQAGGDEQYF. The CDR3 nucleotides are TGCGCCAGCAGCTTGCCCCAAGCGGGAGGAGACGAGCAGTACTTC. Drawing the rest from reference TRBV5-1 and TRBJ2-7, the complete variable domain is KAGVTQTPRYLIKTRGQQVTLSCSPISGHRSVSWYQQTPGQGLQFLFEYFSETQRNKGNFPGRFSGRQFSNSRSEMNVSTLELGDSALYLCASSLPQAGGDEQYFGPGTRLTVT.